This T cell receptor (beta chain) is drawn from a study of OX40 agonist ivuxolimab in advanced cancers. Study summary: Ivuxolimab is a fully human IgG2 antibody that activates OX40 (CD134). Notes on the study in general: At 0.1 to 3.0 mg/kg, clonal expansion of CD4+ and CD8+ blood T cells had occurred by week 6. Undetermined was the antigen specificity of the expanded peripheral T cells.

The CDR3 has 14 amino acids. V trimming: 5 bases; J trimming: 4 bases; junction bases outside the gene matches: 5. From germline, CDR1 is LNHDA and CDR2 SQIVND (reference sequence). The table came from immunoSEQ multiplex PCR; TCRdb's copy has only in-frame clones and leaves some out. The sample yields about 22,000 clones, 70% to 90% seen once. Turning to this clone: The antigen remains unidentified.

Systemic immunosuppression or autoimmune disease history was grounds to exclude patients. The receptor's source is an adult with an advanced solid tumor such as melanoma, head and neck, liver or kidney cancer. Sequences were derived from CD4+ or CD8+ T cells sorted from blood, sampled in a trial of the OX40 agonist ivuxolimab. This chain links TRBV19 with TRBJ2-7; 10 bases agree with TRBD1. The CDR3 reads CASSLGQGGYEQYF. DNA for the CDR3: TGTGCCAGTAGTTTAGGACAGGGGGGGTACGAGCAGTACTTC.